This T cell receptor (beta chain) was retrieved from a study of cytomegalovirus exposure and HLA in healthy donors. Study-wide background: Prior work identified more than 90 million unique TCR beta sequences in some 200 million T cells. There were over 350 genotyped donors. Of these, 75% to 90% fell in the genetic ancestry cluster associated with self-reported Caucasian donors. Study-level points and caveats: Accurate prediction of most subjects' HLA-A and HLA-B alleles from TCR beta sequences was reported.

Unrecorded immune exposures were likely, despite nominal health at sampling. PCR involved 60 Vbeta and 13 Jbeta primers. Some clones are missing from TCRdb's copy, which holds only in-frame ones; the method was immunoSEQ multiplex PCR. The table shows 100,000 or so clones, with more than 75% occurring only once. Trimming removed 4 bases from V and 7 bases from J; junction bases left unmatched: 5. This CDR3 comprises 14 residues. Germline V gives CDR1 SGHRS, CDR2 YFSETQ. Of note for this clone: The antigen remains undetermined.

The specimen sequenced was PBMCs. This sequence was found in a woman between 50 and 59 years old in good health and CMV-seropositive. The chain uses TRBV5-1 and TRBJ1-6; TRBD1 aligns across 7 bases. DNA for the CDR3: TGCGCCAGCAGCGTAGGACAGGCAAATTCACCCCTCCACTTT. Translating gives CASSVGQANSPLHF.